This T cell receptor (beta chain) is drawn from a study of shared clonotypes between healthy human individuals. CDR1 is SGHRS and CDR2 is YFSETQ in the germline V gene. This CDR3 has 15 amino acids. V was shortened by 0 bases and J by 2 bases, with 9 bases between the two germline ends. This table comes from immunoSEQ multiplex PCR, and its TCRdb copy is limited to in-frame clones, with some not included. The repertoire holds 1,500,000 or so clones, with around 98.5% as singletons. The source is a man aged 25 to 40 in good health. This chain connects TRBV5-1 to TRBJ2-1, with D maybe TRBD2 (6 bases). The sample was naive CD4+ T cells sorted from blood. Subset given: CD45RA+ positively selected. CDR3: CASSLVAEAYNEQFF. The CDR3, as DNA: TGCGCCAGCAGCTTGGTAGCGGAGGCCTACAATGAGCAGTTCTTC.